This T cell receptor beta chain was recovered during a study of OX40 agonist ivuxolimab in advanced cancers. For the study in its entirety: Ivuxolimab was a fully human IgG2 agonistic monoclonal antibody targeting the costimulatory receptor OX40 (CD134). Intravenous ivuxolimab was administered to patients every 2 weeks at six dose levels: 0.01, 0.1, 0.3, 1.5, 3 and 10 mg/kg. Of the roughly 54 patients in dose escalation, some 19 had hepatocellular carcinoma, about 15 had melanoma, 9 had renal cell carcinoma and 9 had head and neck cancer. In the dose-escalation cohort, 82.7% of patients were male, and the mean age was roughly 60 years, with a range of roughly 20 to 80. Patients were allowed to have had prior anti-PD-1, anti-PD-L1 or anti-CTLA-4 therapy, and around 43% of the dose-escalation patients had been treated with checkpoint inhibitors. Three dose-escalation patients achieved partial responses, one with hepatocellular carcinoma and two with cutaneous melanoma. Peripheral TCRbeta sequencing aimed to test whether ivuxolimab altered TCR sequence diversity and caused clonal T-cell expansion. The monotherapy dose-escalation portion (N ≈ 55 patients) of the phase I ivuxolimab trial is reported in the paper.

With respect to this clone: Its antigen is still unknown. Base quality data are lacking; no much larger clone is found one base away.

The trial excluded patients who had a history of autoimmune disease or who were on systemic immunosuppression. In every dose cohort, peripheral blood was drawn for TCR sequencing at baseline, cycle 4 day 1, and cycle 7 day 1. Samples were obtained from an open-label, multicenter, first-in-human phase I dose-escalation trial of ivuxolimab. Adults with locally advanced or metastatic melanoma, renal cell, hepatocellular, or head and neck squamous cell carcinoma were enrolled in the trial. Before TCR sequencing, CD4+ T cells and CD8+ T cells from peripheral blood were sorted into separate populations. For CDR1 and CDR2, the germline V gene lists WSHSY and SAAADI. At the junction V is shortened by 9 bases and J by 0 bases; bases outside the gene matches: 9. The CDR3 starts with the cysteine, ends with the phenylalanine, and has 15 residues. Only the CDR3 DNA is retained, 45 bases long and in frame from the first base.

What the work shows at the level of the full study, not this receptor alone: Partial responders in the 0.1-3.0 mg/kg groups had among the lowest normalized peripheral clonal expansion, especially among CD8+ T cells. Low levels of normalized T-cell clonal expansion were also shown by some nonresponding patients. At doses from 0.1 to 3.0 mg/kg, clonal expansion was seen in both CD4+ and CD8+ blood T cells between baseline and week 6. The antigen specificity of the peripheral T cells that underwent clonal expansion was not determined. After ivuxolimab, CD8+ T cells had more expanded clones than CD4+ T cells on average.

For sequencing of the TCRbeta CDR3 region, genomic DNA was extracted from the sorted cells. The immunoSEQ Assay was used to sequence the TCRbeta CDR3 regions. Not all clones reach the TCRdb copy of this immuneACCESS table, which keeps in-frame sequences only. Checked studies attribute under half of the gap to unresolved V genes and leave the rest unexplained. The sample has some 12,000 clones on record, roughly 78% of them singletons. The ten largest clonotypes hold almost 40% of the sample. The TCR was taken from an adult with an advanced solid tumor such as melanoma, head and neck, liver or kidney cancer. Here the sequenced sample was CD4+ or CD8+ T cells sorted from blood, taken in a trial of the OX40 agonist ivuxolimab. The chain is made from TRBV10-2 and TRBJ2-3; 7 of the junction bases match TRBD2. CDR3 sequence: CASALGGVSTDTQYF. Read as DNA, the sequence is TGCGCCAGTGCTCTTGGGGGGGTCAGCACAGATACGCAGTATTTT.